This TCR beta chain was captured in a study of human T cells and chemical hapten exposure. This clonotype was observed many times. Its antigen is unknown. Regarding time point: healthy volunteer bleed at 2 weeks. Sequencing started from total RNA isolated from unfractionated whole blood. V dropped 1 base and J dropped 4 bases, with 8 bases sitting between them. Germline V CDR1 and CDR2: MNHEY, SMNVEV (reference sequence). The CDR3 covers 14 residues. Study results and limitations: Counts of TCRs above 1 in 1000 frequency stayed unchanged with DPC sensitization.

TCRdb itself ran the RACE reads through MiXCR, one entry per CDR3 protein. Among about 46,000 distinct CDR3 sequences, 4.3% were seen once, and the ten largest hold about 1.6%. The chain couples TRBV27 to TRBJ1-5; unclear D gene. Sample: whole blood. The clonotype was recovered from a female donor in good health. Some clones in this sample may be carry-over from other donors' samples. CDR3 sequence (DNA): TGTGCCAGCAGTTTATATCGGGGAAATCAGCCCCAGCATTTT. Translated, it gives CASSLYRGNQPQHF.